One T cell receptor beta chain is described in this entry. This entry is derived from a study of blood T cell repertoires in COVID-19. Overall study context: Samples representing acute and convalescent COVID-19 were sourced from the United States, Italy and Spain.

Followed longitudinally, the Seattle patients had been enrolled during active infection. Original processing methods: Nucleated cell number was recorded as an estimate derived from reference gene primer amplification. Libraries were prepared by immunoSEQ multiplex PCR; TCRdb keeps only in-frame clonotypes and omits some of them. V, J and clone size derive from that table, while D and trimming were established from the DNA sequence. Counted here are some 350,000 clones, roughly 90% occurring once; the ten biggest clones make up approximately 3%. The CDR3 loop spans 15 amino acids. V was shortened by 0 bases and J by 4 bases, with 14 bases between the two germline ends. Germline loops: CDR1 SGDLS, CDR2 YYNGEE.

Material for sequencing was peripheral blood. The source of this sequence is a woman aged 25-40 years with COVID-19, enrolled during active disease. The chain joins TRBV9 to TRBJ2-7, with a possible D match to TRBD2 (6 bases). The DNA of the CDR3 is TGTGCCAGCAGCGTAGTTCCGACTAGAACTTACGAGCAGTACTTC. Residues: CASSVVPTRTYEQYF.